The 18 T cell receptor beta chains below all came from one sample that was sequenced in a study of technical replicates of blood from several donors. Repertoires were generated with immunoSEQ multiplex PCR, while TCRdb's copy carries only in-frame clones and drops some. The repertoire holds fewer than 85,000 clones, with 94% as singletons. Sequencing was done on a sample of T cells isolated from PBMCs. The receptors shown here come from a human donor in good health.

The chain combines TRBV7-9 with TRBJ1-3; no firm D call. The germline V gene has CDR1 SEHNR and CDR2 FQNEAQ (reference sequence). Trimming left V 6 bases short and J 2 bases short, with 5 bases between. This CDR3 has 12 residues. The CDR3 coding sequence is TGTGCCAGCAGTCCTACTGGAAACACCATATATTTT. Its translation is CASSPTGNTIYF.

The chain recombines TRBV6-1 with TRBJ2-1, with D perhaps matching TRBD2 (6 bases). Germline loops: CDR1 MNHNS, CDR2 SASEGT. V gave up 8 bases and J gave up 4 bases, with 15 bases separating them. CDR3 length: 14 residues. The CDR3 region is CASGREALYNEQFF. The CDR3 nucleotides are TGTGCCAGCGGGCGGGAAGCCCTATACAATGAGCAGTTCTTC.

The rearrangement uses TRBV5-8 and TRBJ1-5; D is possibly TRBD1 (5 bases). The ends were cut back, 0 bases at V and 7 bases at J, with 11 bases in the middle. Per germline, CDR1 SGHTS and CDR2 YDEGEE. The CDR3 spans 14 residues. The CDR3 loop reads CASSLDGGNQPQHF. CDR3 nucleotides: TGTGCCAGCAGCTTGGACGGGGGAAACCAGCCCCAGCATTTT.

The rearrangement uses TRBV28 and TRBJ2-7, with 9 bases matching TRBD1. The V gene end was trimmed by 6 bases and the J gene end by 6 bases; junction bases not matched to a gene: 9. Germline CDR1 MDHEN, CDR2 SYDVKM. The CDR3 is 14 residues long. In nucleotides, the CDR3 is TGTGCCAGCAGGCAGAGACAGGGGGTGGGCGAGCAGTACTTC. It yields the protein CASRQRQGVGEQYF.

The rearrangement joins TRBV30 to TRBJ2-1; 7 bases are a match to TRBD2. Germline loops: CDR1 GTSNPN, CDR2 SVGIG (reference sequence). CDR3 size: 16 residues. The trim removed 0 bases at V and 0 bases at J, leaving 5 bases unmatched. For the CDR3, the DNA is TGTGCCTGGAGTGTGCAAGCGGGGAACTCCTACAATGAGCAGTTCTTC. It is translated as CAWSVQAGNSYNEQFF.

This clone has just one count. The rearrangement joins TRBV27 to TRBJ2-4, with TRBD2 matching 10 bases. The ends lost 4 bases at V and 9 bases at J; junction bases unmatched: 6. There are 14 residues in the CDR3. Germline CDR1 MNHEY, CDR2 SMNVEV (reference sequence). The CDR3: CASSSLAGVGIQYF. The CDR3 DNA follows: TGTGCCAGCAGTTCCCTAGCGGGAGTCGGCATTCAGTACTTC.

J is TRBJ2-7 and V is TRBV7-9; D not resolved. The V gene lost 4 bases and the J gene lost 5 bases, with 12 bases spanning the gap. The germline CDR1 and CDR2 sequences are SEHNR and FQNEAQ (reference sequence). The CDR3 runs to 13 residues. CDR3 loop: CASSSGARNEQYF. The CDR3 DNA is TGTGCCAGCAGCTCCGGAGCACGGAACGAGCAGTACTTC.

The V gene is TRBV19, the J gene TRBJ2-3, with 8 bases matching TRBD2. CDR3 length: 14 amino acids. The germline gives CDR1 LNHDA, CDR2 SQIVND (reference sequence). Trimming cost V 8 bases and J 4 bases; bases outside gene matches: 8. DNA for the CDR3: TGTGCCAGTCAACGGAGCGGGGGAGCAGATACGCAGTATTTT. Protein sequence: CASQRSGGADTQYF.

The V and J genes are TRBV5-6 and TRBJ2-3, with D hard to call. This CDR3 has 15 amino acids. Trimming cost V 4 bases and J 3 bases, with 15 bases left between them. The germline V gene encodes CDR1 SGHDT and CDR2 YYEEEE. The CDR3 here is CASSLIVPGTDTQYF. The CDR3 DNA is TGTGCCAGCAGCCTTATCGTCCCCGGGACAGATACGCAGTATTTT. The full variable domain, completed using reference TRBV5-6 and TRBJ2-3, is DAGVTQSPTHLIKTRGQQVTLRCSPKSGHDTVSWYQQALGQGPQFIFQYYEEEERQRGNFPDRFSGHQFPNYSSELNVNALLLGDSALYLCASSLIVPGTDTQYFGPGTRLTVL.

A single count supports this clone. The V gene is TRBV9, the J gene TRBJ2-5, with 7 bases identical to TRBD2. This CDR3 is 15 amino acids long. In germline, CDR1 is SGDLS, CDR2 YYNGEE. V lost 0 bases to trimming and J lost 4 bases; unmatched junction nucleotides: 6. In DNA, the CDR3 is TGTGCCAGCAGCGTAGGAGTTGTAGCGGGAGAGACCCAGTACTTC. Its protein product is CASSVGVVAGETQYF. The whole variable domain, remainder taken from reference TRBV9 and TRBJ2-5, is DSGVTQTPKHLITATGQRVTLRCSPRSGDLSVYWYQQSLDQGLQFLIQYYNGEERAKGNILERFSAQQFPDLHSELNLSSLELGDSALYFCASSVGVVAGETQYFGPGTRLLVL.

This clone has a single count. V gene TRBV11-2 combines with J gene TRBJ1-3; 9 bases are a match to TRBD1. Germline V CDR1 and CDR2: SGHAT, FQNNGV. This CDR3 has 18 residues. The trim removed 6 bases at V and 0 bases at J, leaving 12 bases unmatched. The CDR3 protein is CASRGTGFTQVSGNTIYF. The CDR3 coding sequence is TGTGCCAGCAGGGGGACAGGGTTCACACAAGTCTCTGGAAACACCATATATTTT.

This chain joins TRBV6-4 and TRBJ2-2, with 10 bases identical to TRBD2. The CDR3 is 13 amino acids. Per the germline V gene, CDR1 is MRHNA and CDR2 is SNTAGT. V was clipped by 7 bases and J by 4 bases; unmatched bases: 0. CDR3 amino acids: CASTSGSTGELFF. DNA for the CDR3: TGTGCCAGCACTAGCGGGAGCACCGGGGAGCTGTTTTTT.

The chain combines TRBV30 with TRBJ1-3, with D hard to call. The germline V gene encodes CDR1 GTSNPN and CDR2 SVGIG (reference sequence). CDR3 length equals 13 residues. With 2 bases removed from V and 3 bases from J, the gap between germline ends came to 8 bases. CDR3: CAWSRGYGNTIYF. Here the CDR3 DNA reads TGTGCCTGGAGTCGAGGGTATGGAAACACCATATATTTT.

The rearrangement uses TRBV9 and TRBJ2-2; a weak D match, TRBD2 (5 bases). The CDR3 consists of 15 residues. CDR1 and CDR2 from the germline V gene are SGDLS and YYNGEE. V was pared by 0 bases and J by 2 bases, with 8 bases between. CDR3 nucleotides: TGTGCCAGCAGCGTAGCCGGACTTAACACCGGGGAGCTGTTTTTT. It specifies CASSVAGLNTGELFF.

This chain links TRBV4-3 with TRBJ2-7; D is possibly TRBD1 (5 bases). From germline, CDR1 is LGHNA and CDR2 YSLEER. Trimming left V 1 base short and J 0 bases short, with 13 bases between. This CDR3 contains 16 residues. The CDR3 DNA sequence: TGCGCCAGCAGCCAAGTAGTTGGAGACAGCTCCTACGAGCAGTACTTC. This sequence encodes CASSQVVGDSSYEQYF.

The CDR3 DNA reads as TGTGCCTGGAGTCCCGGGGAGGGATGGAACTATGGCTACACCTTC. The encoded protein is CAWSPGEGWNYGYTF. V and J are TRBV30 and TRBJ1-2; D is unresolved. Germline lookup yields CDR1 GTSNPN and CDR2 SVGIG (reference sequence). The CDR3 consists of 15 residues. V was trimmed by 2 bases and J by 2 bases, leaving 15 bases between them.

This sequence joins TRBV6-5 and TRBJ1-1; D uncertain. This CDR3 spans 14 amino acids. V lost 2 bases to trimming and J lost 6 bases, with 13 bases between them. Germline V gene sequence: CDR1 MNHEY, CDR2 SVGAGI. DNA of the CDR3: TGTGCCAGCAGTTACAGCGGAACTGCTCCTGAAGCTTTCTTT. This translates into CASSYSGTAPEAFF.

The rearrangement links TRBV5-1 to TRBJ2-3; 8 bases match TRBD1. The CDR3 has 16 amino acids. Germline V gives CDR1 SGHRS, CDR2 YFSETQ. V lost 4 bases, J lost 1 base, and 8 bases stayed unmatched. The CDR3 nucleotides are TGCGCCAGCAGCCCGTGGGCGGGACAGGGCACAGATACGCAGTATTTT. It yields the protein CASSPWAGQGTDTQYF.